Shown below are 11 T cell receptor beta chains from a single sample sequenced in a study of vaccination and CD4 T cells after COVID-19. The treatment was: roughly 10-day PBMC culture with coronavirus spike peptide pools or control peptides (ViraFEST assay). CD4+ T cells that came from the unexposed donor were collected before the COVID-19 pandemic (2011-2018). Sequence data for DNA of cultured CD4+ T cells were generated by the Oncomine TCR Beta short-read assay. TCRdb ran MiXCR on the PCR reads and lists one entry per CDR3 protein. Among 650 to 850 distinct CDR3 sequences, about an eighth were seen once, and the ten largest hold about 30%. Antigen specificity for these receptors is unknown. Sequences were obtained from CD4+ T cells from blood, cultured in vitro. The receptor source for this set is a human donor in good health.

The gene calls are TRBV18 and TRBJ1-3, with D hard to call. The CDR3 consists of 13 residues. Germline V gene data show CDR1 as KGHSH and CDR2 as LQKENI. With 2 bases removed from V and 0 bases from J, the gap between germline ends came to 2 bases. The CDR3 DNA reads TGTGCCAGCTCACCATCCTCTGGAAACACCATATATTTT. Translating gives CASSPSSGNTIYF.

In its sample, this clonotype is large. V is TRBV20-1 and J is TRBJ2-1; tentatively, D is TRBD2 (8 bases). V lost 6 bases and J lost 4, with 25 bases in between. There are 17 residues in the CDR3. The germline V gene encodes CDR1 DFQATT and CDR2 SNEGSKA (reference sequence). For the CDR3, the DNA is TGCAGTGCGACGGGAGGGGGCGCGGTAGCGGGGTACAATGAGCAGTTCTTC. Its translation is CSATGGGAVAGYNEQFF.

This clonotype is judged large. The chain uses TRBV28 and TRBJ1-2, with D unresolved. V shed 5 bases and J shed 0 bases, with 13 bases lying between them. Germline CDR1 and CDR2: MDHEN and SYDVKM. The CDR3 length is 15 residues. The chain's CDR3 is CASSTPEASNYGYTF. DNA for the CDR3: TGTGCCAGCAGTACCCCCGAAGCGTCTAACTATGGCTACACCTTC.

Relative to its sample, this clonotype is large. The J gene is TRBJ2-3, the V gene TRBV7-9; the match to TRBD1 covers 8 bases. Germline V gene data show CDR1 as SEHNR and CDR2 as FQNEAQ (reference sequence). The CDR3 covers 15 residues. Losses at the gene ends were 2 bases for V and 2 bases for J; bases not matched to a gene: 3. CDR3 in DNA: TGTGCCAGCAGCTTAAACAGGGGGTTCACAGATACGCAGTATTTT. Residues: CASSLNRGFTDTQYF.

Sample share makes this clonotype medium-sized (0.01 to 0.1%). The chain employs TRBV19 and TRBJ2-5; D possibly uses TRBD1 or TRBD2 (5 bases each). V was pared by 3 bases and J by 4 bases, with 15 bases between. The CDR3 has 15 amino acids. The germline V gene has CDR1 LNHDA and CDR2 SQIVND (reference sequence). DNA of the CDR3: TGTGCCAGTAGTATCTTGTACTCAGGGAGAGAGACCCAGTACTTC. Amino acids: CASSILYSGRETQYF.

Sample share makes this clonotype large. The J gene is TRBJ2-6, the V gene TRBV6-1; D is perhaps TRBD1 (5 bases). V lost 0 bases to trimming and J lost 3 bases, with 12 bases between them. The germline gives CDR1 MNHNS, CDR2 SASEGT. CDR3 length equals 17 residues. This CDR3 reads CASSEALGASGANVLTF. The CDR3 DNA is TGTGCCAGCAGTGAAGCGCTAGGGGCTAGTGGGGCCAACGTCCTGACTTTC.

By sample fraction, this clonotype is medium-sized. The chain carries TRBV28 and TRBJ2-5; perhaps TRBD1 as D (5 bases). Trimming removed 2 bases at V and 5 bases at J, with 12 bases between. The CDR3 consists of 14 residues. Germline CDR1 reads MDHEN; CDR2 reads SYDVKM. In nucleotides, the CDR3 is TGTGCCAGCAGTTTACAGGGTTCAGTGGAGACCCAGTACTTC. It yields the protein CASSLQGSVETQYF.

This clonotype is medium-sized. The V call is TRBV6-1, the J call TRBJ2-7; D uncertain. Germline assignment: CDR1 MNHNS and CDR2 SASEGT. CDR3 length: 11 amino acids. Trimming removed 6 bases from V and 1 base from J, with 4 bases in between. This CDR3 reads CASRDSYEQYF. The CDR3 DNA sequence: TGTGCCAGCAGGGATTCCTACGAGCAGTACTTC.

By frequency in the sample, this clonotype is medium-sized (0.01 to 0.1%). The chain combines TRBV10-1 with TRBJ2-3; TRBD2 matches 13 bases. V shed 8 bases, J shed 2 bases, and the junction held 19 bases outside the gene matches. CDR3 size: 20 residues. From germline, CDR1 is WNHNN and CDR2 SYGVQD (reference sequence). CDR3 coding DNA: TGCGCCAGCGCTGGGACTAGCGGGGCCTTTTCCATCGCCGTCACAGATACGCAGTATTTT. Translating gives CASAGTSGAFSIAVTDTQYF.

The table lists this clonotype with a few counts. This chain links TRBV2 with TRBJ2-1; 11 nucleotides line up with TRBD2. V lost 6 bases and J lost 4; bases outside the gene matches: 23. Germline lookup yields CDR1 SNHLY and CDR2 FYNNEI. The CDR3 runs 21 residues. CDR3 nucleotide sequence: TGTGCCAGCAGGGTAACGTTGACTAGCGGGAAGAAAGGTAATATTTACAATGAGCAGTTCTTC. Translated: CASRVTLTSGKKGNIYNEQFF.

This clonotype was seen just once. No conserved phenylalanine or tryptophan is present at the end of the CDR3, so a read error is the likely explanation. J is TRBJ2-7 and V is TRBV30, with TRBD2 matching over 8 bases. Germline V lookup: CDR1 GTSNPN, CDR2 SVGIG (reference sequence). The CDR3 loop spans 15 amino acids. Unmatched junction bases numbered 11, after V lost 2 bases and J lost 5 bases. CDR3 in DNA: TGTGCCTGGAGTCCCATGAGCGGGGGAATGAACGAGCAGTACTCC. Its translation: CAWSPMSGGMNEQYS.